This T cell receptor beta chain was retrieved from a study of molecular identifiers for immune sequencing clone quantification. General study results and limits: Spiked Jurkat TCR RNA from one cell was reportedly detectable among some 930,000 naive cells.

Each CDR3 protein is one row after TCRdb ran MiXCR on the PCR reads. This sample has approximately 630,000 distinct CDR3 sequences, with 25% found just once. Only a few counts were recorded for this clonotype. What it recognizes is unknown. As CD8+CD4-CCR7+CD45RA+ cells, naive CD8 T cells were sorted. V lost 2 bases and J lost 0, with 14 bases in between. The CDR3 sequence is 16 residues long. Germline V lookup: CDR1 MNHEY, CDR2 SMNVEV (reference sequence). The V gene is TRBV27, the J gene TRBJ2-7; D unresolved. This sequence was found in a human donor in good health. Some libraries in this study had Jurkat cell RNA spiked in. The sequenced material came from naive CD8+ T cells from blood, with Jurkat cell RNA spiked in. Subset noted: FACS-sorted CD8+CD4-CCR7+CD45RA+ naive T cells. In DNA, the CDR3 is TGTGCCAGCAGTTTAAGAGCCGGTATGCTCTCCTACGAGCAGTACTTC. Protein: CASSLRAGMLSYEQYF.